This T cell receptor beta chain was identified during a study of identical twins. Among all donors, each was a healthy Caucasian. TCRdb re-called the 5' RACE reads with MiXCR, one entry per CDR3 protein. The sample shows some 590,000 distinct CDR3 sequences, more than 9% of them seen only once. CDR3 length: 15 amino acids. After removal of 4 bases from V and 2 bases from J, the junction contained 4 bases not matched to a gene. This clonotype was observed many times. This sample was also put to use in a study of yellow fever vaccine responses in identical twins.

The source of this sequence is a woman between 18 and 29 years old in good health. Material: PBMCs. V usage is TRBV12-3 or TRBV12-4 and J usage is TRBJ2-1; 8 bases match TRBD2. The CDR3 DNA reads TGTGCCAGCAGTTCGGGCGGGGGGACCTACAATGAGCAGTTCTTC. Translated, it gives CASSSGGGTYNEQFF.